Presented here are 10 T cell receptor beta chains from one specimen sequenced in a study of CD8 T cells in ankylosing spondylitis. Each CDR3 protein gets one entry after TCRdb re-called the 5' RACE reads with MiXCR. Altogether more than 110,000 distinct CDR3 sequences are present, roughly 8% being singletons, with the ten largest covering about 7.3%. Source material: synovial fluid, either unsorted or a sorted T cell fraction (not recorded which). The receptors shown here come from a male donor with ankylosing spondylitis.

This clonotype was counted a few times. The chain has TRBV2 and TRBJ1-1; D gene ambiguous. This CDR3 region has 13 residues. Germline values: CDR1 SNHLY, CDR2 FYNNEI. V was trimmed by 5 bases and J by 4 bases, leaving 11 bases between them. CDR3 in amino acids: CASSSLRSTEAFF. CDR3 nucleotides: TGTGCCAGCAGTTCCCTTAGGAGCACTGAAGCTTTCTTT.

The sample holds many counts of this clonotype. V and J are TRBV20-1 and TRBJ2-5; 7 bases map to TRBD2. Trimming at V came to 2 bases and at J to 5 bases, leaving 5 bases not matched to a gene. The CDR3 consists of 13 residues. The germline CDR1 and CDR2 sequences are DFQATT and SNEGSKA (reference sequence). The CDR3 coding sequence is TGCAGTGCTAGAAAAACTAGCGCCGAGACCCAGTACTTC. Translated, it gives CSARKTSAETQYF.

This chain connects TRBV12-2 to TRBJ2-5. TRBV12-2 is noted as a pseudogene. This CDR3 has 12 amino acids. CDR3 region: CASRFVWETQYF. CDR3 DNA sequence: TGTGCAAGTCGCTTCGTCTGGGAGACCCAGTACTTC.

This clonotype was counted at least ten times. The chain recombines TRBV29-1 with TRBJ2-5; either TRBD1 or TRBD2 may supply D (5 bases each). CDR3 length equals 12 residues. Germline V CDR1 and CDR2: SQVTM, ANQGSEA. V lost 1 base and J lost 5, with 8 bases in between. The CDR3 coding sequence is TGCAGCGTTGAAGTTTGGGGGGAGACCCAGTACTTC. As protein: CSVEVWGETQYF.

This clonotype has just a few counts. The rearrangement links TRBV29-1 to TRBJ1-4; 7 nucleotides match TRBD1. V shed 5 bases, J shed 8 bases, and the junction held 11 bases outside the gene matches. The CDR3 spans 14 residues. Germline lookup yields CDR1 SQVTM and CDR2 ANQGSEA. CDR3 nucleotides: TGCAGCGTTCTCGACAGGGTGATAGGCGAAAAACTGTTTTTT. This sequence encodes CSVLDRVIGEKLFF.

This clonotype was counted at least ten times. The chain joins TRBV24-1 to TRBJ2-7; the match to TRBD1 covers 7 bases. J gave up 2 bases and V 7 bases, and 4 bases lay outside the gene matches. This CDR3 comprises 13 residues. Germline values: CDR1 KGHDR, CDR2 SFDVKD. The CDR3 sequence: CATSRDSTYEQYF. CDR3 in DNA: TGTGCCACCAGCCGGGACAGTACCTACGAGCAGTACTTC.

The V and J genes are TRBV6-1 and TRBJ1-4; 7 bases match TRBD1. The germline gives CDR1 MNHNS, CDR2 SASEGT. The CDR3 totals 13 residues. The J segment lost 10 bases and the V segment lost 6 bases, leaving 8 bases of the junction unmatched. In nucleotides, the CDR3 is TGTGCCAGCAGCGCAGGGGGGAGAGGAAAACTGTTTTTT. Amino acids: CASSAGGRGKLFF.

This clonotype came up a few times. The V call is TRBV24-1, the J call TRBJ2-2, with D uncertain. Germline V gene sequence: CDR1 KGHDR, CDR2 SFDVKD. This CDR3 is built from 14 residues. V was trimmed by 4 bases and J by 1 base, leaving 6 bases between them. The CDR3 sequence: CATSDRMNTGELFF. The CDR3 coding sequence is TGTGCCACCAGTGACAGAATGAACACCGGGGAGCTGTTTTTT.

This clonotype has just a few counts. This rearrangement joins TRBV7-2 to TRBJ2-4; D gene uncertain. The V end lost 3 bases, the J end lost 3 bases, and 0 bases lay between the germline ends. This CDR3 contains 11 residues. Germline lookup yields CDR1 SGHTA and CDR2 FQGNSA. CDR3 loop: CASSFKNIQYF. CDR3 DNA: TGTGCCAGCAGCTTCAAAAACATTCAGTACTTC.

V usage is TRBV4-3 and J usage is TRBJ2-3; a weak D match, TRBD1 (5 bases). This CDR3 region has 13 residues. CDR1 LGHNA and CDR2 YSLEER come from the germline V gene. V was trimmed by 0 bases and J by 4 bases, leaving 5 bases between them. CDR3: CASSQEGADTQYF. The CDR3 nucleotides read TGCGCCAGCAGCCAAGAAGGGGCAGATACGCAGTATTTT.